This entry lists 32 T cell receptor beta chains sequenced from one sample in a study of blood T cells in healthy people across ages. Then a second PCR, running roughly 7 to 12 cycles, was carried out with a sample-barcoded 5' primer and a J-beta primer mix. Via MiXCR, TCRdb re-called the 5' RACE reads, giving one row per CDR3 protein. The table lists roughly 1,500,000 distinct CDR3 sequences, about 31% of them singletons. The sequenced sample was blood. The receptors derive from a woman in her thirties in good health.

V gene TRBV7-7 combines with J gene TRBJ2-5; possibly TRBD1 for D (6 bases). This CDR3 has 15 amino acids. Germline assignment: CDR1 SSHAT and CDR2 FNYEAQ (reference sequence). Trimming removed 5 bases at V and 4 bases at J, with 17 bases between. CDR3 coding DNA: TGTGCCAGCAGCCCAACAGGGTTGGTAGGAGAGACCCAGTACTTC. It codes for CASSPTGLVGETQYF.

Details on this clonotype: At one of its ends the junction is not consistent with the germline gene, which may arise from a read error. The chain uses TRBV20-1 and TRBJ2-1; no clear D. This CDR3 is built from 12 residues. Per the germline V gene, CDR1 is DFQATT and CDR2 is SNEGSKA (reference sequence). The CDR3 nucleotides read TGCGGTGCTAGTGCCCTCTACAATGAGCAGTTCTTC. This sequence encodes CGASALYNEQFF.

This clonotype has only a few counts. The gene calls are TRBV20-1 and TRBJ2-1; D is perhaps TRBD2 (5 bases). The germline V and J ends were trimmed by 6 bases and 4 bases, with 22 bases remaining between them. The germline V gene has CDR1 DFQATT and CDR2 SNEGSKA (reference sequence). The CDR3 has 16 residues. Here the CDR3 reads CSAPPLQSGIYNEQFF. As DNA, the CDR3 is TGCAGTGCCCCCCCCTTGCAGTCGGGGATTTACAATGAGCAGTTCTTC.

Turning to this clonotype: A much larger clone lies a single base off, so this may be a read error. V and J are TRBV5-1 and TRBJ2-1; tentative D call: TRBD1 (8 bases). CDR1 is SGHRS, CDR2 YFSETQ, per germline. The CDR3 contains 16 residues. The CDR3 loop is CAGSLGGTGHYNEQFF. In nucleotides, the CDR3 is TGCGCCGGCAGCTTGGGGGGGACAGGACACTACAATGAGCAGTTCTTC.

The rearrangement links TRBV7-2 to TRBJ2-7, with 11 nucleotides matching TRBD2. Germline-derived CDR1 and CDR2 are SGHTA and FQGNSA. V shed 8 bases, J shed 3 bases, and the junction held 3 bases outside the gene matches. CDR3 size: 13 residues. CDR3 loop: CASQTSGVYEQYF. The CDR3, as DNA: TGTGCCAGCCAGACTAGCGGGGTCTACGAGCAGTACTTC.

This clonotype was seen more than once but under ten times. The chain combines TRBV7-2 with TRBJ2-7; no reliable D call. This CDR3 spans 14 amino acids. V lost 6 bases to trimming and J lost 3 bases, with 15 bases between them. The V gene's germline CDR1 is SGHTA and CDR2 FQGNSA. The chain's CDR3 is CASRFKWGNYEQYF. The CDR3 bases are TGTGCCAGCAGATTTAAGTGGGGAAACTACGAGCAGTACTTC.

This clonotype was observed a single time. The rearrangement uses TRBV3-1 and TRBJ2-1; 9 bases line up with TRBD1. V shed 7 bases, J shed 4 bases, and the junction held 5 bases outside the gene matches. Germline CDR1 LGHDT, CDR2 YNNKEL (reference sequence). This CDR3 is 14 amino acids long. The CDR3, as DNA: TGTGCCAGCACCCAGGACAGGGGTTACAATGAGCAGTTCTTC. Its translation is CASTQDRGYNEQFF.

On this clonotype: A read error may produce the germline difference seen at one junction end. CDR3 residues: CANSLRQGRYTF. CDR3 sequence (DNA): TGTGCCAACAGTTTACGGCAGGGGAGGTACACCTTC. The chain couples TRBV12-3 or TRBV12-4 to TRBJ1-2, with D possibly matching TRBD1 (6 bases). The CDR3 has 12 residues.

This clonotype was observed a few times. This chain joins TRBV20-1 and TRBJ2-7; weak D call: TRBD1 (6 bases). The CDR3 contains 11 residues. Per germline, CDR1 DFQATT and CDR2 SNEGSKA (reference sequence). Trimming took off 6 bases at V and 6 bases at J, with 12 bases between the two ends. Here the CDR3 reads CSATTGIEQYF. The CDR3 DNA sequence: TGCAGTGCCACCACAGGGATCGAGCAGTACTTC.

This clonotype was found once. This chain joins TRBV30 and TRBJ2-1, with 9 positions matching TRBD1. V was clipped by 4 bases and J by 6 bases; unmatched bases: 1. CDR1 is GTSNPN, CDR2 SVGIG, per germline (reference sequence). The CDR3 consists of 12 residues. This CDR3 is CAWTTGGNEQFF. The CDR3 coding sequence is TGTGCCTGGACGACAGGGGGCAATGAGCAGTTCTTC.

The V gene is TRBV5-4, the J gene TRBJ2-4, with 7 bases identical to TRBD2. Germline lookup yields CDR1 SGHNT and CDR2 YYREEE (reference sequence). With V trimmed by 0 bases and J by 9 bases, 9 bases remained unmatched. This CDR3 has 15 amino acids. CDR3 protein: CASSLDGGGPSIQYF. The CDR3 region has the DNA TGTGCCAGCAGCTTGGATGGCGGGGGACCCTCCATTCAGTACTTC. The entire variable domain, with the rest obtained from reference TRBV5-4 and TRBJ2-4, is as follows: ETGVTQSPTHLIKTRGQQVTLRCSSQSGHNTVSWYQQALGQGPQFIFQYYREEENGRGNFPPRFSGLQFPNYSSELNVNALELDDSALYLCASSLDGGGPSIQYFGAGTRLSVL.

The V and J genes are TRBV27 and TRBJ2-5; tentatively, D is TRBD2 (5 bases). Germline assignment: CDR1 MNHEY and CDR2 SMNVEV (reference sequence). CDR3 size: 15 residues. Deletions cut 5 bases from V and 3 bases from J, with 16 bases between. The CDR3 DNA reads as TGTGCCAGCAGTACCGGACCGGGGAGAGAAGAGACCCAGTACTTC. Its translation is CASSTGPGREETQYF.

The J gene is TRBJ2-7, the V gene TRBV20-1; TRBD2 agrees at 8 bases. The V segment lost 0 bases and the J segment 3 bases; nucleotides outside the gene matches: 7. The CDR3 has 15 amino acids. Germline V gives CDR1 DFQATT, CDR2 SNEGSKA (reference sequence). DNA for the CDR3: TGCAGTGCTAGAGATACGGGAGGGTCTAACTACGAGCAGTACTTC. Translating it yields CSARDTGGSNYEQYF.

The V and J genes are TRBV9 and TRBJ2-3; D might be TRBD1 (5 bases). The CDR3 loop spans 16 amino acids. Trimming took 3 bases from V and 0 from J, leaving 14 bases between them. The germline V gene encodes CDR1 SGDLS and CDR2 YYNGEE. The CDR3 spells CASSAQQDPSTDTQYF. The DNA of the CDR3 is TGTGCCAGCAGCGCCCAACAGGACCCCAGCACAGATACGCAGTATTTT.

This rearrangement joins TRBV3-1 to TRBJ1-1; D gene unclear. The CDR3 contains 13 residues. Germline values: CDR1 LGHDT, CDR2 YNNKEL (reference sequence). Trimming pared 1 base from V and 4 bases from J, leaving 7 bases between. Here the CDR3 reads CASSQVTSTEAFF. Here the CDR3 DNA reads TGTGCCAGCAGCCAAGTTACGAGCACTGAAGCTTTCTTT.

This clonotype was seen at least ten times. V usage is TRBV29-1 and J usage is TRBJ2-7, with 7 bases aligning to TRBD1. This CDR3 contains 14 residues. Germline CDR1 is SQVTM and CDR2 is ANQGSEA. J was trimmed by 3 bases and V by 1 base; bases with no gene match: 6. CDR3 region: CSVEGPGTDYEQYF. The CDR3 nucleotides are TGCAGCGTTGAAGGCCCCGGGACAGACTACGAGCAGTACTTC.

The chain is built from TRBV6-2 or TRBV6-3 and TRBJ1-1, with unresolved D. CDR3 length: 14 residues. Trimming shortened V by 4 bases and J by 1 base, and 10 bases separated the two germline ends. Germline lookup yields CDR1 MNHEY and CDR2 SVGEGT. The CDR3 coding sequence is TGTGCCAGCAGTTTCCTGGCCAAGAACACTGAAGCTTTCTTT. Amino acids: CASSFLAKNTEAFF.

J is TRBJ2-1 and V is TRBV4-1, with 11 positions matching TRBD1. V gave up 6 bases and J gave up 10 bases; unmatched junction bases: 14. Germline loops: CDR1 MGHRA, CDR2 YSYEKL. The CDR3 has 16 amino acids. CDR3 region: CASSQEGQGVPREQFF. In DNA, the CDR3 is TGCGCCAGCAGTCAGGAGGGACAGGGGGTCCCCAGAGAGCAGTTCTTC.

This clonotype was found a few times. The genes are TRBV12-3 or TRBV12-4 and TRBJ1-5; D unresolved. The CDR3 length is 12 residues. The V end was cut by 6 bases, the J end by 3 bases, with 6 bases between. The CDR3 DNA is TGTGCCAGCAGCCGATACAATCAGCCCCAGCATTTT. The encoded protein is CASSRYNQPQHF.

As for this clonotype: The germline gene is not matched at one end of the junction; a read error may be the cause. This sequence joins TRBV20-1 and TRBJ2-7, with 7 nucleotides matching TRBD2. Germline V gene lookup returns CDR1 DFQATT and CDR2 SNEGSKA (reference sequence). The CDR3 totals 12 residues. CDR3 sequence: CGAKRGFYEQYF. DNA of the CDR3: TGCGGTGCGAAGCGGGGCTTCTACGAGCAGTACTTC.

This clonotype was seen more than once but under ten times. CDR3 in amino acids: CASSTGTSKDTEAFF. The CDR3 nucleotides are TGTGCCAGCAGCACGGGGACTTCTAAGGACACTGAAGCTTTCTTT. The V gene is TRBV5-4, the J gene TRBJ1-1; D possibly corresponds to TRBD1 (5 bases). The V end was cut by 4 bases, the J end by 3 bases, with 16 bases between. CDR1 is SGHNT and CDR2 is YYREEE in the germline V gene (reference sequence). The CDR3 spans 15 residues.

As concerns this clonotype: An end of the junction differs from the germline gene, which may be a read error. The genes are TRBV27 and TRBJ2-7, with TRBD1 identical over 7 bases. This CDR3 has 14 residues. Germline V CDR1 and CDR2: MNHEY, SMNVEV (reference sequence). The CDR3 DNA reads as TGTGCCCCCAGTGTAGGGACAGAATCCTACAAGCAGTACTTC. Its translation is CAPSVGTESYKQYF.

The V call is TRBV15, the J call TRBJ2-5, with D possibly TRBD2 on 5 matching bases. V lost 8 bases to trimming and J lost 1 base, with 17 bases between them. The CDR3 has 15 amino acids. Germline V gives CDR1 LNHNV, CDR2 YYDKDF (reference sequence). The CDR3 here is CATRMTGSGQETQYF. The CDR3 DNA is TGTGCCACCCGGATGACGGGATCGGGCCAAGAGACCCAGTACTTC.

The J gene is TRBJ2-3, the V gene TRBV7-2; 9 nucleotides align to TRBD2. V gave up 5 bases and J gave up 5 bases; unmatched junction bases: 11. Germline loops: CDR1 SGHTA, CDR2 FQGNSA. The CDR3 is 16 amino acids. CDR3 residues: CASSPDAGGRGDTQYF. The CDR3 DNA reads TGTGCCAGCAGCCCTGACGCGGGAGGGCGGGGAGATACGCAGTATTTT.

The rearrangement joins TRBV28 to TRBJ2-6, with a weak D call TRBD1 (5 bases). V gave up 2 bases and J gave up 2 bases, with 16 bases separating them. This CDR3 contains 18 residues. Germline V CDR1 and CDR2: MDHEN, SYDVKM. DNA of the CDR3: TGTGCCAGCAGTTTAAATGTCCAGGGAATGGCTGGGGCCAACGTCCTGACTTTC. Translated: CASSLNVQGMAGANVLTF.

In the case of this clonotype: At one of its ends the junction is not consistent with the germline gene, which may arise from a read error. The chain carries TRBV4-1 and TRBJ1-3; 7 nucleotides align to TRBD1. The CDR3 is made up of 15 amino acids. Germline V gives CDR1 MGHRA, CDR2 YSYEKL. CDR3 in amino acids: CASSQGTVSGNTIYF. CDR3 sequence (DNA): TGCGCCAGCAGTCAAGGGACAGTCTCCGGAAACACCATATATTTT.

V is TRBV7-6 and J is TRBJ1-2, with D maybe TRBD1 (6 bases). The germline V gene encodes CDR1 SGHVS and CDR2 FNYEAQ. CDR3 size: 14 residues. V was clipped by 4 bases and J by 7 bases, with 16 bases between them. CDR3 coding DNA: TGTGCCAGCAGCTCTAGGACAGAGCCGGGTGGCTACACCTTC. Translation gives CASSSRTEPGGYTF.

A few counts support this clonotype. This chain connects TRBV5-1 to TRBJ2-1; D is tentatively TRBD1 or TRBD2 (5 bases each). This CDR3 has 16 amino acids. Germline CDR1 and CDR2: SGHRS and YFSETQ. V lost 0 bases to trimming and J lost 8 bases, with 18 bases between them. The CDR3 sequence is CASSLGFRGVGDEQFF. The CDR3 nucleotides are TGCGCCAGCAGCTTGGGGTTTCGGGGCGTAGGGGATGAGCAGTTCTTC. Variable domain in full (rest from reference TRBV5-1 and TRBJ2-1): KAGVTQTPRYLIKTRGQQVTLSCSPISGHRSVSWYQQTPGQGLQFLFEYFSETQRNKGNFPGRFSGRQFSNSRSEMNVSTLELGDSALYLCASSLGFRGVGDEQFFGPGTRLTVL.

The chain has TRBV10-2 and TRBJ1-4, with 8 bases identical to TRBD1. The CDR3 is made up of 14 amino acids. V shed 6 bases and J 5 bases; nucleotides not matched to a gene: 5. Germline values: CDR1 WSHSY, CDR2 SAAADI. The CDR3 reads CASRNRGGNEKLFF. The CDR3 DNA is TGCGCCAGCAGGAACAGGGGGGGAAATGAAAAACTGTTTTTT.

This clonotype was counted between two and nine times. The chain recombines TRBV9 with TRBJ2-1, with D perhaps matching TRBD1 or TRBD2 (5 bases each). Trimming removed 2 bases at V and 5 bases at J, with 11 bases between. Germline lookup yields CDR1 SGDLS and CDR2 YYNGEE. The CDR3 consists of 14 residues. The CDR3 loop reads CASSVRGENNEQFF. The DNA for the CDR3 is TGTGCCAGCAGCGTTCGAGGGGAGAACAATGAGCAGTTCTTC.

The table lists this clonotype with a few counts. The chain combines TRBV7-9 with TRBJ2-3; no definite D call. Trimming stripped 1 base from V and 3 bases from J, with 14 bases between. Germline CDR1 reads SEHNR; CDR2 reads FQNEAQ (reference sequence). The CDR3 length is 16 residues. The CDR3, as DNA: TGTGCCAGCAGCTTAGGTCCTCGACCTCTTACAGATACGCAGTATTTT. This encodes CASSLGPRPLTDTQYF. Full variable domain (remainder filled in from reference TRBV7-9 and TRBJ2-3): DTGVSQNPRHKITKRGQNVTFRCDPISEHNRLYWYRQTLGQGPEFLTYFQNEAQLEKSRLLSDRFSAERPKGSFSTLEIQRTEQGDSAMYLCASSLGPRPLTDTQYFGPGTRLTVL.

Worth noting for this clonotype: Mismatch with germline at one junction end may stem from a read error. CDR3 sequence (DNA): TGCAGCGTTGAAACTCAGGGAGTTTTCGGAAAACGGTTTTTT. It specifies CSVETQGVFGKRFF. This sequence joins TRBV29-1 and TRBJ1-4; D might be TRBD1 (5 bases). Per germline, CDR1 SQVTM and CDR2 ANQGSEA. The CDR3 spans 14 residues.